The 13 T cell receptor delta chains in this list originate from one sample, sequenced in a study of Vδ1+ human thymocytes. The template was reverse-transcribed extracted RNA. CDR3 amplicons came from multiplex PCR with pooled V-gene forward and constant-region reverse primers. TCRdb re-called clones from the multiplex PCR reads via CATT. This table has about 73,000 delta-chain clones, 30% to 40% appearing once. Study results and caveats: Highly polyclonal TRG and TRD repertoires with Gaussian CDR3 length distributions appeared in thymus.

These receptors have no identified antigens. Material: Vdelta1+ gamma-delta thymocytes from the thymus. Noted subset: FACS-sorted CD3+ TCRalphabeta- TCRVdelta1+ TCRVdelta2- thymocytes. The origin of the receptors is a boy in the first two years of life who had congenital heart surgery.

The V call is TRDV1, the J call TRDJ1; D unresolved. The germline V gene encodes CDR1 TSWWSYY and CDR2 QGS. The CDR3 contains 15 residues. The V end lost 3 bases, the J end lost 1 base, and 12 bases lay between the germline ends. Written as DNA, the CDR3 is TGTGCTCTTGGGGAGCTATGGTTGGGCACCGATAAACTCATCTTT. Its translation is CALGELWLGTDKLIF.

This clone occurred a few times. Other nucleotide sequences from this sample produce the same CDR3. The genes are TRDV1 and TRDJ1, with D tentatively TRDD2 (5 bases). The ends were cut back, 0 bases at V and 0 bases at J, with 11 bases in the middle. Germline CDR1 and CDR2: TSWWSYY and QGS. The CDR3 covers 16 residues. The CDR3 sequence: CALGELRPSYTDKLIF. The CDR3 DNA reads TGTGCTCTTGGGGAACTAAGGCCTTCGTACACCGATAAACTCATCTTT.

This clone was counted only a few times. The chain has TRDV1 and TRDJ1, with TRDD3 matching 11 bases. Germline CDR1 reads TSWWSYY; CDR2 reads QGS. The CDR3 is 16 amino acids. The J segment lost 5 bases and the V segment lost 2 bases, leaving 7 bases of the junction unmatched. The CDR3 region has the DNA TGTGCTCTTGGGGAAATTCTGGGGGATACCTTAGATAAACTCATCTTT. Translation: CALGEILGDTLDKLIF.

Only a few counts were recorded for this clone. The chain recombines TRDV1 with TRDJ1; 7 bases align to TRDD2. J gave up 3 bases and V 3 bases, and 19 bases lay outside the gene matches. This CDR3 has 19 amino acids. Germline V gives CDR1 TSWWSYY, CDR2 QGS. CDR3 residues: CALGEFLRGILRGADKLIF. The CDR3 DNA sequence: TGTGCTCTTGGGGAGTTCCTACGTGGAATACTCCGTGGGGCCGATAAACTCATCTTT.

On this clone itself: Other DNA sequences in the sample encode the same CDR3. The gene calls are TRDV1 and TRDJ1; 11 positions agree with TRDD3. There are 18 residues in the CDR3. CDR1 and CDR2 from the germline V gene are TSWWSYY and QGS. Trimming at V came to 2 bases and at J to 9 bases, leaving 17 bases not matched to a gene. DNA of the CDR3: TGTGCTCTTGGGGAAGGGGACTTCCTCCACTGGGGGATAGCGGAACTCATCTTT. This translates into CALGEGDFLHWGIAELIF.

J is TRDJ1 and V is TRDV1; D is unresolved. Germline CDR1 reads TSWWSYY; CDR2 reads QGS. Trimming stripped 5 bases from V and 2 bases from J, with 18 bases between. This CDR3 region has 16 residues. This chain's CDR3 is CALGFSLSGGTDKLIF. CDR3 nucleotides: TGTGCTCTTGGGTTTTCACTATCTGGAGGTACCGATAAACTCATCTTT.

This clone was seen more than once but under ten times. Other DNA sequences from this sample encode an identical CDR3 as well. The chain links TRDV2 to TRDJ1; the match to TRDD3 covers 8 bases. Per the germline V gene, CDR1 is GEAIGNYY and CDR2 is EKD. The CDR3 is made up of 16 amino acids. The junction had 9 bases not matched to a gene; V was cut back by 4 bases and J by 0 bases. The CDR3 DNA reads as TGTGCCTGTGATCCGTACTGGGGGCCCCACACCGATAAACTCATCTTT. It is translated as CACDPYWGPHTDKLIF.

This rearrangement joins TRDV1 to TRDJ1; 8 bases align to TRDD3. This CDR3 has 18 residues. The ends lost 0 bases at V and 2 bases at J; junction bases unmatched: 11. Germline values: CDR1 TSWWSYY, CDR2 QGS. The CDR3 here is CALGELDYRYWGTDKLIF. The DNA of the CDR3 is TGTGCTCTTGGGGAACTTGACTATAGGTACTGGGGGACCGATAAACTCATCTTT.

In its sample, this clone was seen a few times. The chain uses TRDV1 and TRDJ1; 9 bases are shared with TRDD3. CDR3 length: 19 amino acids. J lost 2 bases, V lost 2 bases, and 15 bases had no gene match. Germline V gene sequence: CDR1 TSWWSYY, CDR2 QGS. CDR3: CALGEAPLLVLGETDKLIF. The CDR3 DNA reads TGTGCTCTTGGGGAAGCTCCCCTTCTTGTACTGGGGGAGACCGATAAACTCATCTTT.

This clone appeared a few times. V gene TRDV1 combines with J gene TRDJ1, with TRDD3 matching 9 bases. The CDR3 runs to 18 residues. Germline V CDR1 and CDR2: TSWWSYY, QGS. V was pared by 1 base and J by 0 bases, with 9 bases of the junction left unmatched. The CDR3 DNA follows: TGTGCTCTTGGGGAACCACGTACTGGGGGACTCGACACCGATAAACTCATCTTT. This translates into CALGEPRTGGLDTDKLIF.

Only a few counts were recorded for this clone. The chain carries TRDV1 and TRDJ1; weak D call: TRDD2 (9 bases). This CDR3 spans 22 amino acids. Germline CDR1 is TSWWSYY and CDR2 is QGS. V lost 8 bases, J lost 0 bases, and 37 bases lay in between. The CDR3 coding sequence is TGTGCTCTTACTCCTTCCTACTATGGTCCGTACTGGGGATACCGGTACACCGATAAACTCATCTTT. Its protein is CALTPSYYGPYWGYRYTDKLIF.

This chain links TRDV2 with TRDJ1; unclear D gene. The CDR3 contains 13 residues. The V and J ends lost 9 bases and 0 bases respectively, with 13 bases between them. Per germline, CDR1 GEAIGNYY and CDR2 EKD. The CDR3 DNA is TGTGCCACTCTCCCCGGGTACACCGATAAACTCATCTTT. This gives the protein CATLPGYTDKLIF.

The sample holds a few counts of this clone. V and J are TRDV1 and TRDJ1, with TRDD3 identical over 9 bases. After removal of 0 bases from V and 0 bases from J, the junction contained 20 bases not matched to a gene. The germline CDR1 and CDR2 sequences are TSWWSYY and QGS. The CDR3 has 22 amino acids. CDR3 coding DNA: TGTGCTCTTGGGGAACTTCCACAAACCCCGGTACTGGGGGAGAAGTACACCGATAAACTCATCTTT. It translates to CALGELPQTPVLGEKYTDKLIF.